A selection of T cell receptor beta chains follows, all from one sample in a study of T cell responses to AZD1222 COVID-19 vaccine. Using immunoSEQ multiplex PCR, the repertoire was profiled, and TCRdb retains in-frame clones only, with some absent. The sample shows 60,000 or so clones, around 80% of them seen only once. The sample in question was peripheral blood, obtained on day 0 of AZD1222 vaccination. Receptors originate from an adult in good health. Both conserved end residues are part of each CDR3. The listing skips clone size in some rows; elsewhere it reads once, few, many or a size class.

cdr3_aa: CSGSDGNTEAFF
v_call: TRBV29-1
clone_size: .

cdr3_aa: CATSRSLAGEYETQYF
v_call: TRBV15
clone_size: .

cdr3_aa: CASSPPGRGYSGANVLTF
v_call: TRBV2
clone_size: .

cdr3_aa: CASSSGTVSTDTQYF
v_call: TRBV7-9
clone_size: .

cdr3_aa: CAIGGRDQPQHF
v_call: TRBV10-3
clone_size: .

cdr3_aa: CASRAPLFSGANVLTF
v_call: TRBV7-8
clone_size: .

cdr3_aa: CASSQEQSTIYF
v_call: TRBV3-1/TRBV3-2
clone_size: few

cdr3_aa: CASSLTGIGYGYTF
v_call: TRBV27
clone_size: .

cdr3_aa: CASSPTGQSNQPQHF
v_call: TRBV18
clone_size: .

cdr3_aa: CASSSRQGRNNEQFF
v_call: TRBV7-7
clone_size: .

cdr3_aa: CASKTVTGFNQPQHF
v_call: TRBV2
clone_size: .

cdr3_aa: CASSLRGILSRSGANVLTF
v_call: TRBV27
clone_size: .

cdr3_aa: CASFMGQAWPYEQYF
v_call: TRBV3-1/TRBV3-2
clone_size: few

cdr3_aa: CATSIGLGVNQPQHF
v_call: TRBV15
clone_size: .

cdr3_aa: CASSSQPNTEAFF
v_call: TRBV7-3
clone_size: .